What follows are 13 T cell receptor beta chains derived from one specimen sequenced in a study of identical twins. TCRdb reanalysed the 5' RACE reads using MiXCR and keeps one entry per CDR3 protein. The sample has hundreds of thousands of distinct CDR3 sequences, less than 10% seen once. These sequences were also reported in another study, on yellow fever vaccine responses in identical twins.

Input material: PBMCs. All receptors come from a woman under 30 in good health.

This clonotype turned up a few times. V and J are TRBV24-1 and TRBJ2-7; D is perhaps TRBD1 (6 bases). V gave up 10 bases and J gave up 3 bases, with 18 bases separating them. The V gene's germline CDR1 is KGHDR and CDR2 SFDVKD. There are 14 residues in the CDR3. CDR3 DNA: TGTGCCACTTTGGGGGCAGATCGAAGCTACGAGCAGTACTTC. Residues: CATLGADRSYEQYF.

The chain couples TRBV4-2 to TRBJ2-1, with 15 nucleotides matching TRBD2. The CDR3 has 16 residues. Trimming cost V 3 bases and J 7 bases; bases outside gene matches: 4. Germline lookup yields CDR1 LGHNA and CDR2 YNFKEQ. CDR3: CASSQGLAGGENEQFF. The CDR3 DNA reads TGTGCCAGCAGCCAGGGACTAGCGGGAGGAGAAAATGAGCAGTTCTTC.

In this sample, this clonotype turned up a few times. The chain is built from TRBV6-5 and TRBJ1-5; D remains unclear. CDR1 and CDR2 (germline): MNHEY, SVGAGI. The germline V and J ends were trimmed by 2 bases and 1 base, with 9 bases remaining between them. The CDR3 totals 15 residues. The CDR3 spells CASSYDGLSNQPQHF. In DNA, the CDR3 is TGTGCCAGCAGTTACGACGGTCTGAGCAATCAGCCCCAGCATTTT.

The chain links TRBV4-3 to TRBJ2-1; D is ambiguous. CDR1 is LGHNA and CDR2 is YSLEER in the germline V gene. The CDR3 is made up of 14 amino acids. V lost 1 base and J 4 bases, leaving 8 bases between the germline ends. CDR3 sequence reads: CASSQVVGYNEQFF. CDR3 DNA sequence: TGCGCCAGCAGCCAAGTAGTAGGATACAATGAGCAGTTCTTC.

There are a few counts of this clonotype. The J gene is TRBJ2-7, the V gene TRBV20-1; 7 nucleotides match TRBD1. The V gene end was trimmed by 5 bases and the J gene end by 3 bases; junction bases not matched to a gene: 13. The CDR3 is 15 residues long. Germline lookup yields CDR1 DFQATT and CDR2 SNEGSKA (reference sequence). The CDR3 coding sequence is TGCAGTGCTCCACAAGTGGGGACAGTACTCTACGAGCAGTACTTC. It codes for CSAPQVGTVLYEQYF.

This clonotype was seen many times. This CDR3 is CASSQGVPGQGNRFNTEAFF. The CDR3, as DNA: TGTGCCAGCAGCCAAGGGGTCCCGGGACAGGGGAATCGATTTAACACTGAAGCTTTCTTT. The V call is TRBV16, the J call TRBJ1-1; TRBD1 aligns across 10 bases. Germline CDR1 and CDR2: KGHSY and FQNENV. Trimming at V came to 2 bases and at J to 2 bases, leaving 17 bases not matched to a gene. This CDR3 is built from 20 residues.

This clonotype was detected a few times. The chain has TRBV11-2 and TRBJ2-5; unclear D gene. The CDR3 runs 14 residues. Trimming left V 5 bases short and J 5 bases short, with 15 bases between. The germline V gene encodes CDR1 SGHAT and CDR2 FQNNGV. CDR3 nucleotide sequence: TGTGCCAGCAGCCCACGCGAGCTCTTGGAGACCCAGTACTTC. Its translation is CASSPRELLETQYF.

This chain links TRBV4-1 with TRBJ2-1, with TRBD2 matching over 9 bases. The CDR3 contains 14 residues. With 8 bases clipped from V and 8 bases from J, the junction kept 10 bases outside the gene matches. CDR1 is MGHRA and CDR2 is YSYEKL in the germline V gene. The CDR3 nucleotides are TGCGCCAGCGGAGGCGGGGGGGCCTTGCATGAGCAGTTCTTC. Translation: CASGGGGALHEQFF.

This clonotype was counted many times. CDR3 bases: TGTGCCAGCAGCTTAAAAGCGGGAGGGGGTCTAGCCAAAAACATTCAGTACTTC. Its protein is CASSLKAGGGLAKNIQYF. The chain combines TRBV11-2 with TRBJ2-4, with TRBD2 matching 10 bases. The V and J ends lost 2 bases and 0 bases, in that order; junction bases with no gene match: 7. The CDR3 is 18 residues long. The V gene's germline CDR1 is SGHAT and CDR2 FQNNGV.

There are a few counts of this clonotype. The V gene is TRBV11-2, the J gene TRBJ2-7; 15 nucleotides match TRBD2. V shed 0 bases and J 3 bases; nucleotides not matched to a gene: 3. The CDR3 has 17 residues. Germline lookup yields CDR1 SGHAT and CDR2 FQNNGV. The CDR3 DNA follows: TGTGCCAGCAGCTTAGAAGGGACTAGCGGGAGGATCTACGAGCAGTACTTC. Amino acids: CASSLEGTSGRIYEQYF.

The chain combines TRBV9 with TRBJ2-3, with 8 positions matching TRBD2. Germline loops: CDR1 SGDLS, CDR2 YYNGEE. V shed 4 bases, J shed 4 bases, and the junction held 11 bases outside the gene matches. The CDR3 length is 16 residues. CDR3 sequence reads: CASSYRPAGASDTQYF. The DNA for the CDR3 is TGTGCCAGCAGCTACCGACCAGCGGGAGCATCAGATACGCAGTATTTT.

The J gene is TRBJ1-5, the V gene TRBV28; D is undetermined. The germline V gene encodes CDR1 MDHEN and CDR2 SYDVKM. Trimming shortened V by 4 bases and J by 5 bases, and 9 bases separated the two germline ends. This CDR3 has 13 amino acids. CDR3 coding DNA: TGTGCCAGCAGTTCTCAGCGAGATCAGCCCCAGCATTTT. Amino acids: CASSSQRDQPQHF.

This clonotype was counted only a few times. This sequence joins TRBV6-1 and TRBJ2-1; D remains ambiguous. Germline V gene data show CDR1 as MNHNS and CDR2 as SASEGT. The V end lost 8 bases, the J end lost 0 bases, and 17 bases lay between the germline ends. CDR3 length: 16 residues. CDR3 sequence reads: CASPGPKGGSYNEQFF. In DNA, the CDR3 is TGTGCCAGCCCCGGACCCAAGGGCGGCTCCTACAATGAGCAGTTCTTC.